Listed here is a single T cell receptor beta chain. The data originate from a study of cytomegalovirus exposure and HLA in healthy donors. Study in general: Unique TCR beta sequences numbering approximately 120 million came from 150 million to 200 million T cells in an earlier analysis.

V was clipped by 6 bases and J by 0 bases; unmatched bases: 5. Germline CDR1 is SNHLY and CDR2 is FYNNEI. This CDR3 comprises 15 residues. PCR involved 60 Vbeta and 13 Jbeta primers. Generated by immunoSEQ multiplex PCR, the TCRdb table keeps only in-frame clones and is missing some. The sample has 200,000 to 250,000 clones, over 80% seen once. The sample taken for sequencing was PBMCs. The receptor was derived from a middle-aged woman in good health and CMV-seropositive. V is TRBV2 and J is TRBJ1-5; 7 bases match TRBD1. The CDR3 DNA reads as TGTGCCAGCAGCGAGACAGGGCTTAGCAATCAGCCCCAGCATTTT. Its translation is CASSETGLSNQPQHF.